The 22 T cell receptor beta chains given below trace back to one sample, sequenced in a study of blood T cells in healthy people across ages. A second roughly 7 to 12 cycle PCR used barcoded and J-beta primers. TCRdb ran MiXCR on the 5' RACE reads and lists one entry per CDR3 protein. The sample carries 800,000 to 950,000 distinct CDR3 sequences, roughly 28% recorded once. Separately, the same data were catalogued under a study of T cells of mothers and their children.

The sample comprised blood. These receptors all stem from a woman in her thirties or forties in good health.

The chain couples TRBV7-2 to TRBJ2-7; D ambiguous. The CDR3 length is 14 residues. CDR1 is SGHTA and CDR2 is FQGNSA in the germline V gene. Between the trimmed V and J ends, which lost 7 bases and 3 bases, there was a span of 16 bases. The CDR3 spells CASTPGGLSYEQYF. DNA of the CDR3: TGTGCCAGCACCCCCGGCGGCCTAAGCTACGAGCAGTACTTC.

As concerns this clonotype: Germline and junction disagree at one end, which may indicate a read error. The V and J genes are TRBV5-8 and TRBJ1-5; D gene unclear. Germline lookup yields CDR1 SGHTS and CDR2 YDEGEE. The CDR3 covers 15 residues. In nucleotides, the CDR3 is TGTGCCAGCAACCGCGCGGACTATAGCAATCGGCCCCAGCATTTT. Translated: CASNRADYSNRPQHF. Variable domain in full (rest from reference TRBV5-8 and TRBJ1-5): EAGVTQSPTHLIKTRGQQATLRCSPISGHTSVYWYQQALGLGLQFLLWYDEGEERNRGNFPPRFSGRQFPNYSSELNVNALELEDSALYLCASNRADYSNRPQHFGDGTRLSIL.

A remark on this clonotype: A read error may be the cause here, since a much bigger clone is one base away. The chain carries TRBV4-3 and TRBJ2-1; TRBD1 agrees at 7 bases. V shed 3 bases, J shed 13 bases, and the junction held 18 bases outside the gene matches. The CDR3 consists of 16 residues. Germline loops: CDR1 LGHNA, CDR2 YSLEER. For the CDR3, the DNA is TGCGCCAGCAGCCAGGATCGACAGGGTGGACTGGTGGCCCAGTTCTTC. It specifies CASSQDRQGGLVAQFF.

This clonotype was observed at least ten times. The junction and the germline gene differ at one end; a read error may be behind it. CDR3 in DNA: TGTGCCAGCAGCAGGACAGGGGGGAACACTGAAGCTTTCTTT. As protein: CASSRTGGNTEAFF. The chain is built from TRBV5-1 and TRBJ1-1; 10 bases match TRBD1. The CDR3 length is 14 residues. Germline CDR1 is SGHRS and CDR2 is YFSETQ. Variable domain in full (rest from reference TRBV5-1 and TRBJ1-1): KAGVTQTPRYLIKTRGQQVTLSCSPISGHRSVSWYQQTPGQGLQFLFEYFSETQRNKGNFPGRFSGRQFSNSRSEMNVSTLELGDSALYLCASSRTGGNTEAFFGQGTRLTVV.

This clonotype was observed at least ten times. CDR3: CSARDQVETEAGRLVYGYTF. In nucleotides, the CDR3 is TGCAGTGCTAGAGATCAAGTTGAAACGGAGGCAGGCCGGCTTGTCTATGGCTACACCTTC. The J gene is TRBJ1-2, the V gene TRBV20-1; D call uncertain. Trimming removed 0 bases at V and 4 bases at J, with 30 bases between. Germline V CDR1 and CDR2: DFQATT, SNEGSKA (reference sequence). The CDR3 sequence is 20 residues long.

The chain is built from TRBV10-3 and TRBJ2-1, with TRBD1 matching 7 bases. The J call may be wrong; the DNA end is better matched by TRBJ2-7. Germline-derived CDR1 and CDR2 are ENHRY and SYGVKD. The CDR3 extends over 16 amino acids. CDR3 amino acids: CAISGGARQGHNEQYF. The CDR3 coding sequence is TGTGCCATCAGTGGAGGGGCGAGACAGGGTCACAATGAGCAGTACTTC.

This clonotype was detected only a few times. The genes are TRBV18 and TRBJ2-1; no clear D gene. The V gene's germline CDR1 is KGHSH and CDR2 LQKENI. CDR3 length: 12 residues. V was clipped by 1 base and J by 10 bases, with 8 bases between them. This chain's CDR3 is CASSPQVYEQFF. In DNA form, the CDR3 reads TGTGCCAGCTCACCACAAGTCTACGAGCAGTTCTTC.

The chain carries TRBV20-1 and TRBJ1-5; 7 bases align to TRBD1. The V and J ends lost 2 bases and 6 bases, in that order; junction bases with no gene match: 7. CDR3 length: 14 residues. CDR1 is DFQATT and CDR2 is SNEGSKA in the germline V gene (reference sequence). The CDR3 loop reads CSARPTGWGQPQHF. In DNA form, the CDR3 reads TGCAGTGCTAGACCGACAGGGTGGGGTCAGCCCCAGCATTTT.

Many counts were recorded for this clonotype. The V gene is TRBV3-1, the J gene TRBJ1-2; D gene uncertain. V was trimmed by 4 bases and J by 5 bases, leaving 14 bases between them. The CDR3 runs to 14 residues. Germline CDR1 reads LGHDT; CDR2 reads YNNKEL (reference sequence). CDR3 sequence reads: CASSPPNGWYGYTF. The CDR3 DNA reads TGTGCCAGCAGCCCCCCTAACGGATGGTATGGCTACACCTTC.

J is TRBJ2-2 and V is TRBV7-2; 10 positions agree with TRBD1. Per germline, CDR1 SGHTA and CDR2 FQGNSA. CDR3 length equals 15 residues. V dropped 2 bases and J dropped 7; count of bases not matched to a gene: 4. CDR3 nucleotide sequence: TGTGCCAGCAGCTTAAGGGGACAGGGGAACGGGGAGCTGTTTTTT. It yields the protein CASSLRGQGNGELFF.

Many counts were recorded for this clonotype. This chain links TRBV7-2 with TRBJ1-2; possible D gene TRBD1, 5 bases. The CDR3 totals 12 residues. Germline CDR1 SGHTA, CDR2 FQGNSA. V lost 5 bases and J 10 bases, leaving 14 bases between the germline ends. The CDR3 nucleotides are TGTGCCAGCAGCCGCTTCGGGGACCCCTACACCTTC. This translates into CASSRFGDPYTF.

In this sample, this clonotype turned up many times. The V call is TRBV7-6, the J call TRBJ2-5; TRBD1 is a possible D gene (6 bases). The germline CDR1 and CDR2 sequences are SGHVS and FNYEAQ. Trimming pared 5 bases from V and 5 bases from J, leaving 21 bases between. This CDR3 has 16 residues. The DNA for the CDR3 is TGTGCCAGCAGCCGAGCGACAGGCCAAATCAGGGAGACCCAGTACTTC. This encodes CASSRATGQIRETQYF.

This clonotype was found a few times. J is TRBJ1-3 and V is TRBV20-1; D unclear. Germline loops: CDR1 DFQATT, CDR2 SNEGSKA (reference sequence). This CDR3 has 14 residues. V was shortened by 4 bases and J by 2 bases, with 12 bases between the two germline ends. The CDR3 loop is CSAINSLTGNTIYF. CDR3 DNA sequence: TGCAGTGCTATAAACAGCCTCACTGGAAACACCATATATTTT.

Ten or more counts support this clonotype. The CDR3 region has the DNA TGTGCCAGCTCACCAGCGTCCGGGGCCTTAGGAAGGGAGCAGTTCTTC. It yields the protein CASSPASGALGREQFF. The V and J genes are TRBV18 and TRBJ2-1; D may correspond to TRBD1 or TRBD2 (5 bases each). V lost 2 bases to trimming and J lost 10 bases, with 21 bases between them. Germline CDR1 and CDR2: KGHSH and LQKENI. CDR3 size: 16 residues.

CDR3 residues: CSAPGGIDEQYF. CDR3 DNA sequence: TGCAGTGCCCCGGGTGGGATCGACGAGCAGTACTTC. J is TRBJ2-7 and V is TRBV20-1; D uncertain. Trimming removed 6 bases at V and 5 bases at J, with 14 bases between. This CDR3 has 12 residues. CDR1 and CDR2 from the germline V gene are DFQATT and SNEGSKA (reference sequence).

This clonotype was counted ten times or more. CDR3 sequence reads: CATTSDGTGSYGYTF. The CDR3 DNA is TGTGCCACTACGTCTGACGGGACAGGGTCCTATGGCTACACCTTC. The chain joins TRBV6-6 to TRBJ1-2; 9 positions agree with TRBD1. This CDR3 region has 15 residues. CDR1 is MNHNY, CDR2 SVGAGI, per germline (reference sequence). The ends lost 10 bases at V and 4 bases at J; junction bases unmatched: 13.

This clonotype was seen a handful of times. The chain joins TRBV7-3 to TRBJ2-3; 7 nucleotides align to TRBD2. Germline V CDR1 and CDR2: SGHTA, FQGTGA. The ends lost 2 bases at V and 2 bases at J; junction bases unmatched: 7. The length of the CDR3 is 16 residues. In DNA, the CDR3 is TGTGCCAGCAGCTTACAGTCAGCGGGGATCACAGATACGCAGTATTTT. Translating gives CASSLQSAGITDTQYF.

This clonotype was seen more than once but under ten times. CDR3: CASNPRQGFSPLHF. The CDR3 region has the DNA TGTGCCAGCAACCCGAGACAGGGGTTTTCACCCCTCCACTTT. The V gene is TRBV28, the J gene TRBJ1-6; TRBD1 matches 8 bases. The trim removed 7 bases at V and 9 bases at J, leaving 8 bases unmatched. The CDR3 covers 14 residues. From germline, CDR1 is MDHEN and CDR2 SYDVKM.

This clonotype was found many times. A junction end diverges from the germline sequence, so it may reflect a read error. The CDR3 loop is CASSPITQETQYF. The CDR3 DNA sequence: TGTGCTAGCAGTCCGATTACACAAGAGACCCAGTACTTC. The V and J genes are TRBV7-7 and TRBJ2-5, with D hard to call. The CDR3 totals 13 residues. The germline V gene encodes CDR1 SSHAT and CDR2 FNYEAQ (reference sequence). The full variable domain, with the rest looked up from reference TRBV7-7 and TRBJ2-5, is GAGVSQSPRYKVTKRGQDVTLRCDPISSHATLYWYQQALGQGPEFLTYFNYEAQPDKSGLPSDRFSAERPEGSISTLTIQRTEQRDSAMYRCASSPITQETQYFGPGTRLLVL.

This clonotype has at least ten counts. V is TRBV4-2 and J is TRBJ2-3; D call uncertain. V lost 0 bases, J lost 2 bases, and 12 bases lay in between. CDR1 is LGHNA, CDR2 YNFKEQ, per germline. CDR3 size: 16 residues. CDR3 coding DNA: TGTGCCAGCAGCCAAGATGTGGGAAGGAACACAGATACGCAGTATTTT. It encodes CASSQDVGRNTDTQYF.

The V and J genes are TRBV7-3 and TRBJ2-3; 8 bases map to TRBD2. Trimming at V came to 1 base and at J to 8 bases, leaving 8 bases not matched to a gene. CDR3 length: 15 residues. The V gene's germline CDR1 is SGHTA and CDR2 FQGTGA. CDR3 nucleotides: TGTGCCAGCAGCTTAATGACGGGGGGGCCGGGTACGCAGTATTTT. Its translation: CASSLMTGGPGTQYF.

About this clonotype: This may stem from a read error, because a much larger clone lies one nucleotide away. The J gene is TRBJ2-1, the V gene TRBV5-1; 9 bases match TRBD2. The CDR3 sequence is 16 residues long. Germline V gene data show CDR1 as SGHRS and CDR2 as YFSETQ. The V segment lost 7 bases and the J segment 7 bases; nucleotides outside the gene matches: 15. The CDR3 protein is CASRDGSGGTRNEQFF. CDR3 coding DNA: TGCGCCAGCCGTGACGGAAGCGGGGGGACCAGGAATGAGCAGTTCTTC.